This T cell receptor (beta chain) was profiled in a study of blood T cell repertoires in COVID-19 (dated by TCRdb to 2019 to 2021). Notes on the research overall: Samples covering the acute and convalescent phases of COVID-19 were provided by collaborators in the United States, Italy and Spain. The prospective study material was composed of cDNA or gDNA derived from T cells, B-cell-depleted T cells, or PBMCs. The repertoires were released in a freely available public database meant as a resource for research on the immune response to SARS-CoV-2. Where HLA class I and class II types were available, the types were taken from metadata supplied by the sample provider, not from assay-based typing. The samples were drawn from two sources: the first 160 participants of the ongoing ImmuneRACE study, and 950 to 1,500 subjects contributed by 6 global collaborators. The dataset comprised deeply sampled blood TCRbeta repertoires from subjects exposed to, actively infected with, or recovered from COVID-19. Nearly every sample came with metadata listing a de-identified subject ID, COVID-19 status, age in years and sex.

Based on the germline V gene (reference sequence), the CDR1 and CDR2 sequences are GTSNPN and SVGIG. From cysteine to phenylalanine, the CDR3 is 14 amino acids long. The DNA shown is the 42-base CDR3, in frame from base 1. The V end gives up 2 bases and the J end 4 bases, leaving 3 bases in the junction not matched to a gene. The research as a whole found: The amount of clinical and demographic metadata varied by source and participant and was provided uncurated.

A note on this clone: Its target antigen remains unknown. No much larger clone exists at a distance of one base, and base qualities are not known.

Each collaborating institution followed its own protocols to collect whole blood in K2EDTA tubes. For TCRbeta analysis, collaborators shipped samples in one of three forms: frozen whole blood, isolated PBMCs, or DNA extracted from either of those sample types. TCRbeta CDR3 regions were amplified from genomic DNA by means of the immunoSEQ Assay, a bias-controlled multiplex PCR. Turning to the authors' computational methods: Nucleated cell counts per sample were estimated from amplification of reference gene primers within the assay. To quantify the absolute abundance of each unique TCRbeta CDR3 rearrangement, sequence reads were collapsed and filtered. Productive Simpson clonality was computed per sample as the square root of Simpson's diversity index over productive rearrangements. This is the immuneACCESS table as TCRdb keeps it, with only in-frame sequences that have V and J called. A part of the clones is gone; compared with another copy, unresolved V genes explain less than half, and the rest is unexplained. That table furnishes V, J and clone size, whereas the DNA furnished D and trimming. The table for this sample lists a few hundred thousand clones; approximately 85% of them were counted only once. Approximately 7.6% of the sample belongs to the ten largest clones.

The sequence came from a human donor in a cohort sampled during active COVID-19. The receptor chain draws on TRBV30 and TRBJ2-3, with TRBD1 matching 10 junction bases. Sample: peripheral blood. The nucleotide sequence reads as follows: TGTGCCTGGAGTCCGGGACAGGGGTCAGATACGCAGTATTTT. Its product reads: CAWSPGQGSDTQYF.